This is a list of T cell receptor beta chains from one sample in a study of cytomegalovirus exposure and HLA in healthy donors. Assay used: immunoSEQ multiplex PCR; TCRdb lists only in-frame clones, some missing. The repertoire holds 76,000 or so clones, with approximately 94% as singletons. The sequencing input was PBMCs. These receptors were collected from a woman aged 18-29 years in good health and CMV-seropositive. CDR3s include the opening cysteine and the closing phenylalanine or tryptophan. A D gene is named only where the DNA matches it firmly. For some rows the clone size is stated as once, few or many, or as a class when expanded; others skip it.

clone size: once
D gene: TRBD2
V gene: TRBV6-6
J gene: TRBJ2-3
CDR3 protein: CASSSPAGGGTDTQYF
CDR3 DNA: TGTGCCAGCAGTAGCCCTGCGGGGGGCGGGACAGATACGCAGTATTTT

clone size: NA
D gene: NA
V gene: TRBV7-3
J gene: TRBJ2-6
CDR3 protein: CASSLVGGLSGANVLTF
CDR3 DNA: TGTGCCAGCAGCTTAGTCGGGGGGCTGTCTGGGGCCAACGTCCTGACTTTC

clone size: NA
D gene: TRBD1
V gene: TRBV19
J gene: TRBJ1-1
CDR3 protein: CATYRGPNTEAFF
CDR3 DNA: TGTGCCACTTACAGGGGCCCCAATACTGAAGCTTTCTTT

clone size: NA
D gene: TRBD1
V gene: TRBV6-5
J gene: TRBJ2-7
CDR3 protein: CASSYSGTGEYEQYF
CDR3 DNA: TGTGCCAGCAGTTACTCCGGGACAGGGGAGTACGAGCAGTACTTC

clone size: NA
D gene: TRBD2
V gene: TRBV4-1
J gene: TRBJ2-3
CDR3 protein: CASSQEWLAGGTDTQYF
CDR3 DNA: TGCGCCAGCAGCCAAGAGTGGCTAGCGGGGGGCACAGATACGCAGTATTTT

clone size: NA
D gene: TRBD1
V gene: TRBV28
J gene: TRBJ1-1
CDR3 protein: CASSVDRGRLNTEAFF
CDR3 DNA: TGTGCCAGCAGTGTCGACAGGGGGCGGCTGAACACTGAAGCTTTCTTT

clone size: NA
D gene: NA
V gene: TRBV7-9
J gene: TRBJ2-5
CDR3 protein: CASSSTQYQETQYF
CDR3 DNA: TGTGCCAGCAGCTCAACACAGTACCAAGAGACCCAGTACTTC

clone size: NA
D gene: TRBD1
V gene: TRBV28
J gene: TRBJ2-7
CDR3 protein: CASSPGTGVEQYF
CDR3 DNA: TGTGCCAGCAGTCCCGGGACAGGGGTCGAGCAGTACTTC

clone size: NA
D gene: NA
V gene: TRBV7-2
J gene: TRBJ2-3
CDR3 protein: CASSSLVPSTDTQYF
CDR3 DNA: TGTGCCAGCAGCTCCCTAGTTCCGAGCACAGATACGCAGTATTTT

clone size: NA
D gene: NA
V gene: TRBV14
J gene: TRBJ2-7
CDR3 protein: CASSRQLDYEQYF
CDR3 DNA: TGTGCCAGCAGCCGACAACTTGACTACGAGCAGTACTTC

clone size: NA
D gene: NA
V gene: TRBV7-8
J gene: TRBJ2-1
CDR3 protein: CASSSPGNEQFF
CDR3 DNA: TGTGCCAGCAGCTCCCCGGGGAATGAGCAGTTCTTC

clone size: once
D gene: NA
V gene: TRBV29-1
J gene: TRBJ1-1
CDR3 protein: CSGADPGDTEAFF
CDR3 DNA: TGCAGCGGCGCCGATCCAGGGGACACTGAAGCTTTCTTT